Following are 23 T cell receptor beta chains from one sample sequenced in a study of beta chain features in type 1 diabetes. All of the isolated RNA was reverse transcribed, so expressed TCRB transcripts were sequenced. Libraries were prepared by immunoSEQ multiplex PCR; TCRdb keeps only in-frame clonotypes and omits some of them. The sample consists of 300,000 to 400,000 clones, roughly 13% of them appearing once. The sequencing sample was made of naive CD4+ T cells from blood. The source is a man aged 18 to 30 in good health.

The chain carries TRBV30 and TRBJ2-5; 7 bases agree with TRBD1. Germline-derived CDR1 and CDR2 are GTSNPN and SVGIG (reference sequence). The V gene end was trimmed by 5 bases and the J gene end by 2 bases; junction bases not matched to a gene: 5. This CDR3 is 13 amino acids long. The CDR3 nucleotides are TGTGCCTGGTCCAGGGGGATTCAAGAGACCCAGTACTTC. Amino acid sequence: CAWSRGIQETQYF.

This clone was counted between two and nine times. The V gene is TRBV5-1, the J gene TRBJ2-7; weak D call: TRBD2 (5 bases). V was trimmed by 6 bases and J by 7 bases, leaving 14 bases between them. CDR3 length: 12 residues. CDR1 is SGHRS, CDR2 YFSETQ, per germline. The DNA for the CDR3 is TGCGCCAGCAAAATGGGGTCGGGAGAGCAGTACTTC. Translated: CASKMGSGEQYF.

This chain joins TRBV5-1 and TRBJ2-4; maybe TRBD1 (6 bases). With 3 bases removed from V and 7 bases from J, the gap between germline ends came to 17 bases. In germline, CDR1 is SGHRS, CDR2 YFSETQ. This CDR3 spans 15 amino acids. CDR3 coding DNA: TGCGCCAGCAGCTCTGTGGCGGCAGGGGTGAACATTCAGTACTTC. This gives the protein CASSSVAAGVNIQYF.

This clone turned up a few times. J is TRBJ1-4 and V is TRBV7-9; the D is unclear. Trimming stripped 5 bases from V and 0 bases from J, with 13 bases between. CDR1 and CDR2 from the germline V gene are SEHNR and FQNEAQ (reference sequence). This CDR3 is built from 16 residues. CDR3 residues: CASSPNHAATNEKLFF. The CDR3 DNA follows: TGTGCCAGCAGCCCTAATCACGCCGCAACTAATGAAAAACTGTTTTTT.

The table lists this clone with a few counts. The chain recombines TRBV5-1 with TRBJ2-3; weak D call: TRBD1 (6 bases). V lost 1 base and J 2 bases, leaving 8 bases between the germline ends. This CDR3 is built from 14 residues. The V gene's germline CDR1 is SGHRS and CDR2 YFSETQ. Here the CDR3 reads CASSLTGNTDTQYF. In nucleotides, the CDR3 is TGCGCCAGCAGCTTGACAGGGAACACAGATACGCAGTATTTT.

The table lists this clone with a few counts. The gene calls are TRBV27 and TRBJ1-6; D is unclear. Germline loops: CDR1 MNHEY, CDR2 SMNVEV (reference sequence). V shed 3 bases and J shed 6 bases, with 9 bases lying between them. The CDR3 is 14 residues long. CDR3 protein: CASSFRERNSPLHF. CDR3 coding DNA: TGTGCCAGCAGTTTCCGGGAGCGTAATTCACCCCTCCACTTT.

This clone was picked up one time. The genes are TRBV6-5 and TRBJ1-2; D remains ambiguous. The ends were cut back, 6 bases at V and 2 bases at J, with 13 bases in the middle. CDR1 is MNHEY, CDR2 SVGAGI, per germline. CDR3 size: 14 residues. The CDR3 nucleotides read TGTGCCAGCAGACAGATCTCTTCCAACTATGGCTACACCTTC. It is translated as CASRQISSNYGYTF.

This clone has a handful of counts. The V and J genes are TRBV9 and TRBJ2-1, with 8 positions matching TRBD1. The CDR3 runs 15 residues. Trimming took 4 bases from V and 5 from J; bases not matched to a gene: 8. CDR1 is SGDLS and CDR2 is YYNGEE in the germline V gene. The CDR3 loop is CASSTIGQGHNEQFF. The CDR3 bases are TGTGCCAGCAGCACGATAGGACAGGGCCACAATGAGCAGTTCTTC.

This clone was counted a few times. The genes are TRBV18 and TRBJ2-1; no clear D. Trimming stripped 1 base from V and 4 bases from J, with 11 bases between. CDR1 is KGHSH and CDR2 is LQKENI in the germline V gene. The CDR3 runs 15 residues. The CDR3 region has the DNA TGTGCCAGCTCACCACTGGCAGAATCTTACAATGAGCAGTTCTTC. Its translation: CASSPLAESYNEQFF. Full variable domain (remainder filled in from reference TRBV18 and TRBJ2-1): NAGVMQNPRHLVRRRGQEARLRCSPMKGHSHVYWYRQLPEEGLKFMVYLQKENIIDESGMPKERFSAEFPKEGPSILRIQQVVRGDSAAYFCASSPLAESYNEQFFGPGTRLTVL.

In its sample, this clone was seen a few times. The chain links TRBV19 to TRBJ2-2, with D possibly being TRBD1 (5 bases). CDR1 LNHDA and CDR2 SQIVND come from the germline V gene (reference sequence). CDR3 size: 13 residues. V lost 7 bases, J lost 1 base, and 7 bases lay in between. The DNA for the CDR3 is TGTGCCAGTACCGACAGGAACACCGGGGAGCTGTTTTTT. Its protein is CASTDRNTGELFF.

This clone was seen only a few times. The chain carries TRBV9 and TRBJ2-7, with 9 bases fitting TRBD1. Germline V lookup: CDR1 SGDLS, CDR2 YYNGEE. V shed 2 bases, J shed 3 bases, and the junction held 6 bases outside the gene matches. The length of the CDR3 is 15 residues. CDR3 coding DNA: TGTGCCAGCAGCGTCGGGACAGGGATTATCTACGAGCAGTACTTC. This codes for CASSVGTGIIYEQYF.

This clone appeared a few times. CDR3 bases: TGTGCCACAACAAGGGAGGGAAGCTCCTACGAGCAGTACTTC. Residues: CATTREGSSYEQYF. The chain has TRBV10-3 and TRBJ2-7, with 7 positions matching TRBD2. V was clipped by 10 bases and J by 0 bases; unmatched bases: 9. Per the germline V gene, CDR1 is ENHRY and CDR2 is SYGVKD. The CDR3 loop spans 14 amino acids.

The chain couples TRBV5-1 to TRBJ2-2, with D hard to call. Germline assignment: CDR1 SGHRS and CDR2 YFSETQ. The CDR3 has 16 residues. Trimming pared 4 bases from V and 0 bases from J, leaving 13 bases between. The CDR3 protein is CASSPPAATNTGELFF. CDR3 in DNA: TGCGCCAGCAGCCCTCCTGCCGCGACGAACACCGGGGAGCTGTTTTTT.

Only a few counts were recorded for this clone. CDR3 in amino acids: CARGQSKLAGGLIQYF. CDR3 nucleotide sequence: TGTGCCAGGGGACAGTCTAAACTAGCGGGAGGACTCATTCAGTACTTC. V is TRBV28 and J is TRBJ2-4; the match to TRBD2 covers 12 bases. The CDR3 is 16 residues long. Germline V gene lookup returns CDR1 MDHEN and CDR2 SYDVKM. Trimming cost V 9 bases and J 9 bases; bases outside gene matches: 15.

The J gene is TRBJ2-7, the V gene TRBV5-1; 10 positions match TRBD1. The CDR3 sequence is 16 residues long. CDR1 is SGHRS and CDR2 is YFSETQ in the germline V gene. After removal of 0 bases from V and 3 bases from J, the junction contained 6 bases not matched to a gene. The CDR3 loop reads CASSLVGTGVNYEQYF. The CDR3 coding sequence is TGCGCCAGCAGCTTGGTGGGGACAGGGGTGAACTACGAGCAGTACTTC.

The chain employs TRBV4-3 and TRBJ2-7; weak D call: TRBD1 (6 bases). This CDR3 is 15 amino acids long. The V end was cut by 0 bases, the J end by 2 bases, with 11 bases between. Germline V gives CDR1 LGHNA, CDR2 YSLEER. As DNA, the CDR3 is TGCGCCAGCAGCCAAGATTTCCAGGGGACCTACGAGCAGTACTTC. It is translated as CASSQDFQGTYEQYF.

This clone has more than one count but fewer than ten. The CDR3: CAWLPTRGYQETQYF. The CDR3 region has the DNA TGTGCCTGGCTTCCTACCAGGGGATACCAAGAGACCCAGTACTTC. The chain combines TRBV30 with TRBJ2-5; TRBD1 is a possible D gene (6 bases). V was pared by 5 bases and J by 0 bases, with 16 bases between. CDR1 and CDR2 from the germline V gene are GTSNPN and SVGIG (reference sequence). This CDR3 comprises 15 residues. Complete variable domain (other parts from reference TRBV30 and TRBJ2-5): SQTIHQWPATLVQPVGSPLSLECTVEGTSNPNLYWYRQAAGRGLQLLFYSVGIGQISSEVPQNLSASRPQDRQFILSSKKLLLSDSGFYLCAWLPTRGYQETQYFGPGTRLLVL.

The chain employs TRBV25-1 and TRBJ1-2, with 9 bases that match TRBD1. V was clipped by 4 bases and J by 7 bases; unmatched bases: 10. The length of the CDR3 is 15 residues. The germline V gene encodes CDR1 MGHDK and CDR2 SYGVNS. Here the CDR3 reads CASSASTGGAFGYTF. In DNA, the CDR3 is TGTGCCAGCAGTGCCAGTACAGGGGGCGCCTTTGGCTACACCTTC.

V is TRBV30 and J is TRBJ2-1; tentative D call: TRBD1 (6 bases). V dropped 0 bases and J dropped 4 bases, with 13 bases sitting between them. Germline CDR1 reads GTSNPN; CDR2 reads SVGIG (reference sequence). This CDR3 spans 15 amino acids. The CDR3 sequence: CAWSVRGGWYNEQFF. The CDR3, as DNA: TGTGCCTGGAGTGTTAGAGGGGGATGGTACAATGAGCAGTTCTTC.

The V call is TRBV14, the J call TRBJ2-3; D may be TRBD1 (5 bases). Germline lookup yields CDR1 SGHDN and CDR2 FVKESK. V was cut by 5 bases and J by 5 bases, with 11 bases left in between. The CDR3 sequence is 13 residues long. The CDR3 region is CASSLGAQDTQYF. The CDR3 DNA sequence: TGTGCCAGCAGCTTAGGGGCCCAAGATACGCAGTATTTT. Full variable domain (missing parts from reference TRBV14 and TRBJ2-3): EAGVTQFPSHSVIEKGQTVTLRCDPISGHDNLYWYRRVMGKEIKFLLHFVKESKQDESGMPNNRFLAERTGGTYSTLKVQPAELEDSGVYFCASSLGAQDTQYFGPGTRLTVL.

Only a few counts were recorded for this clone. V and J are TRBV18 and TRBJ2-7, with D perhaps matching TRBD1 (6 bases). CDR3 length: 15 residues. Germline V gene sequence: CDR1 KGHSH, CDR2 LQKENI. V was pared by 0 bases and J by 2 bases, with 11 bases between. CDR3 protein: CASSPPQRTAYEQYF. In DNA form, the CDR3 reads TGTGCCAGCTCACCACCCCAGAGGACAGCCTACGAGCAGTACTTC.

The chain is built from TRBV6-6 and TRBJ2-5, with a possible D match to TRBD2 (5 bases). Trimming left V 0 bases short and J 4 bases short, with 12 bases between. The CDR3 consists of 15 residues. Germline loops: CDR1 MNHNY, CDR2 SVGAGI (reference sequence). In DNA form, the CDR3 reads TGTGCCAGCAGTTACTCGACCGGGGTAGGAGAGACCCAGTACTTC. Translation: CASSYSTGVGETQYF.

This clone was observed a few times. The rearrangement joins TRBV7-2 to TRBJ2-1; TRBD2 matches 8 bases. Trimming took 1 base from V and 8 from J; bases not matched to a gene: 7. Germline CDR1 is SGHTA and CDR2 is FQGNSA. The CDR3 consists of 15 residues. CDR3 DNA: TGTGCCAGCAGCTTAGTGGGACTAGATGACTATGAGCAGTTCTTC. This translates into CASSLVGLDDYEQFF.